This T cell receptor beta chain is from a study of shared clonotypes between healthy human individuals. Study conclusions and caveats: Some naive CD4 clonotypes, approximately 4.5%, turned up in common across a handful of donors.

TCRdb keeps only in-frame clones here, not all; method: immunoSEQ multiplex PCR. The table records millions of clones, around 96% of them present only once. V shed 1 base and J shed 4 bases, with 8 bases lying between them. The CDR3 spans 13 residues. Germline-derived CDR1 and CDR2 are SGHNT and YENEEA. Note on this clone: Its cognate antigen is unknown. The identical CDR3 is also encoded by other nucleotide sequences in the sample.

Positive CCR7 selection of CD45RO-negative cells yielded the naive CD8 cells, and terminally differentiated effector memory CD45RA+ cells were excluded. The chain is built from TRBV11-3 and TRBJ2-7; TRBD1 might be the D (5 bases). What was sequenced was naive CD8+ T cells sorted from blood. This TCR derives from a man aged 18 to 30 in good health. CDR3 sequence: CASSLGTGYEQYF. CDR3 in DNA: TGTGCCAGCAGCTTAGGCACAGGATACGAGCAGTACTTC.